These 18 T cell receptor beta chains were sequenced from one sample in a study of blood T cell repertoires in COVID-19. Repertoires were generated with immunoSEQ multiplex PCR, while TCRdb's copy carries only in-frame clones and drops some. The sample consists of 200,000 to 250,000 clones, 75% to 85% of them appearing once. Material for sequencing was peripheral blood. The receptors shown here come from a man aged 50-60 years with active or convalescent COVID-19.

The chain carries TRBV2 and TRBJ2-5; D may be TRBD2 (5 bases). This CDR3 is built from 13 residues. Per the germline V gene, CDR1 is SNHLY and CDR2 is FYNNEI. V lost 9 bases, J lost 2 bases, and 13 bases lay in between. The CDR3 is CASRGTAQETQYF. CDR3 nucleotide sequence: TGTGCCAGTCGGGGAACAGCTCAAGAGACCCAGTACTTC.

V gene TRBV19 combines with J gene TRBJ1-3, with D maybe TRBD1 (6 bases). CDR1 is LNHDA and CDR2 is SQIVND in the germline V gene (reference sequence). V was shortened by 6 bases and J by 0 bases, with 12 bases between the two germline ends. The CDR3 has 15 residues. The CDR3 reads CASRTQGFSGNTIYF. CDR3 DNA sequence: TGTGCCAGTAGGACACAGGGCTTCTCTGGAAACACCATATATTTT.

The V gene is TRBV27, the J gene TRBJ1-2, with 8 bases that match TRBD1. The CDR3 runs 15 residues. Germline V gene data show CDR1 as MNHEY and CDR2 as SMNVEV (reference sequence). V shed 5 bases, J shed 4 bases, and the junction held 9 bases outside the gene matches. The CDR3 spells CASSGKGQGTYGYTF. DNA of the CDR3: TGTGCCAGCAGTGGGAAAGGACAGGGAACCTATGGCTACACCTTC.

This clone appeared a single time. This chain links TRBV27 with TRBJ1-1; unclear D gene. In germline, CDR1 is MNHEY, CDR2 SMNVEV (reference sequence). The CDR3 is 15 amino acids. V lost 3 bases and J lost 0, with 11 bases in between. The CDR3 sequence: CASSFHGGLNTEAFF. CDR3 bases: TGTGCCAGCAGTTTCCACGGCGGCTTGAACACTGAAGCTTTCTTT.

This chain joins TRBV2 and TRBJ2-1, with 7 bases matching TRBD2. The ends lost 5 bases at V and 12 bases at J; junction bases unmatched: 13. Germline V gene lookup returns CDR1 SNHLY and CDR2 FYNNEI. This CDR3 comprises 14 residues. The CDR3 DNA is TGTGCCAGCAGTCCCCAGCGGGACCATGAATGGCAGTTCTTC. Amino acid sequence: CASSPQRDHEWQFF.

The V call is TRBV23-1, the J call TRBJ1-5; D gene unclear. TRBV23-1 is recorded as an ORF, its role being uncertain. Trimming took off 11 bases at V and 6 bases at J, with 5 bases between the two ends. The CDR3 totals 9 residues. The DNA for the CDR3 is TGCGCCTTCCGTCAGCCCCAGCATTTT. Protein product: CAFRQPQHF.

This clone is a singleton in its sample. The gene calls are TRBV4-3 and TRBJ1-1; D gene ambiguous. Trimming stripped 0 bases from V and 1 base from J, with 9 bases between. Germline V gene lookup returns CDR1 LGHNA and CDR2 YSLEER. The CDR3 is made up of 15 amino acids. For the CDR3, the DNA is TGCGCCAGCAGCCAAGATCAGGCGGGGAACACTGAAGCTTTCTTT. Residues: CASSQDQAGNTEAFF.

The chain couples TRBV9 to TRBJ2-3; perhaps TRBD1 as D (5 bases). V was pared by 0 bases and J by 7 bases, with 6 bases between. Germline CDR1 is SGDLS and CDR2 is YYNGEE. CDR3 length equals 12 residues. The CDR3 here is CASSVEGYTQYF. The CDR3 coding sequence is TGTGCCAGCAGCGTAGAGGGGTATACGCAGTATTTT.

This clone has just one count. CDR3 in DNA: TGTGCCAGTAGTGCCCGCAGGGAATCGGAAGGGGTCACTGAAGCTTTCTTT. Translating it yields CASSARRESEGVTEAFF. The chain couples TRBV19 to TRBJ1-1; perhaps TRBD1 as D (5 bases). Deletions cut 5 bases from V and 4 bases from J, with 23 bases between. The germline CDR1 and CDR2 sequences are LNHDA and SQIVND (reference sequence). The length of the CDR3 is 17 residues.

V usage is TRBV29-1 and J usage is TRBJ1-2, with a tentative D call TRBD1 (5 bases). This CDR3 has 15 residues. Per germline, CDR1 SQVTM and CDR2 ANQGSEA. V dropped 2 bases and J dropped 6 bases, with 19 bases sitting between them. The CDR3 is CSVEPQAVGGNGYTF. The CDR3 bases are TGCAGCGTTGAACCGCAGGCGGTCGGGGGGAATGGCTACACCTTC. Looking up the rest from reference TRBV29-1 and TRBJ1-2 gives the full variable domain: SAVISQKPSRDICQRGTSLTIQCQVDSQVTMMFWYRQQPGQSLTLIATANQGSEATYESGFVIDKFPISRPNLTFSTLTVSNMSPEDSSIYLCSVEPQAVGGNGYTFGSGTRLTVV.

V usage is TRBV6-5 and J usage is TRBJ1-1, with D perhaps TRBD1 (5 bases). Deletions cut 4 bases from V and 8 bases from J, with 8 bases between. Germline CDR1 reads MNHEY; CDR2 reads SVGAGI. The CDR3 runs 11 residues. CDR3 amino acids: CASSWGLEAFF. Written as DNA, the CDR3 is TGTGCCAGCAGTTGGGGACTGGAAGCTTTCTTT.

V is TRBV19 and J is TRBJ2-1, with D unclear. Germline V gene lookup returns CDR1 LNHDA and CDR2 SQIVND (reference sequence). Trimming took 2 bases from V and 10 from J, leaving 15 bases between them. This CDR3 is 14 amino acids long. CDR3 sequence (DNA): TGTGCCAGTAGTATACTCGGCAGTGACATGGAGCAGTTCTTC. Residues: CASSILGSDMEQFF.

The V and J genes are TRBV29-1 and TRBJ1-3; D remains ambiguous. The germline CDR1 and CDR2 sequences are SQVTM and ANQGSEA. The CDR3 covers 13 residues. V lost 7 bases to trimming and J lost 0 bases, with 10 bases between them. The CDR3 sequence: CSAGEGSGNTIYF. DNA of the CDR3: TGCAGCGCCGGAGAAGGCTCTGGAAACACCATATATTTT.

A word on this clone: Other DNA sequences in the same sample also yield this CDR3. The rearrangement links TRBV6-1 to TRBJ1-5; D gene uncertain. Germline V lookup: CDR1 MNHNS, CDR2 SASEGT. This CDR3 is built from 15 residues. Trimming shortened V by 3 bases and J by 0 bases, and 9 bases separated the two germline ends. CDR3 nucleotide sequence: TGTGCCAGCAGTGAGTGGGCAGGTAGCAATCAGCCCCAGCATTTT. Its translation is CASSEWAGSNQPQHF.

This rearrangement joins TRBV28 to TRBJ1-2; 7 bases map to TRBD1. This CDR3 is built from 17 residues. Germline lookup yields CDR1 MDHEN and CDR2 SYDVKM. V dropped 7 bases and J dropped 4; count of bases not matched to a gene: 18. In nucleotides, the CDR3 is TGTGCCAGCACCACCCTGGGTGGAGGGGGCATCTTCTATGGCTACACCTTC. Protein sequence: CASTTLGGGGIFYGYTF.

The J gene is TRBJ1-5, the V gene TRBV7-2; D might be TRBD1 (6 bases). The germline V gene has CDR1 SGHTA and CDR2 FQGNSA. This CDR3 comprises 15 residues. Trimming cost V 2 bases and J 2 bases, with 10 bases left between them. The CDR3 region is CASSLKAGGNQPQHF. The CDR3 DNA is TGTGCCAGCAGCTTAAAGGCAGGGGGCAATCAGCCCCAGCATTTT.

This clone was observed a few times. The chain carries TRBV7-9 and TRBJ1-2, with 9 bases identical to TRBD1. The CDR3 length is 12 residues. Germline loops: CDR1 SEHNR, CDR2 FQNEAQ (reference sequence). J was trimmed by 8 bases and V by 11 bases; bases with no gene match: 9. The CDR3 DNA reads TGTGCCGCGGAACAGGGGGCGGAAGGCTACACCTTC. Translated: CAAEQGAEGYTF.

The chain has TRBV27 and TRBJ1-2; D may be TRBD1 (5 bases). This CDR3 comprises 13 residues. V lost 4 bases and J 0 bases, leaving 6 bases between the germline ends. The germline V gene has CDR1 MNHEY and CDR2 SMNVEV (reference sequence). CDR3 in amino acids: CASSSTANYGYTF. Written as DNA, the CDR3 is TGTGCCAGCAGTTCGACAGCTAACTATGGCTACACCTTC.